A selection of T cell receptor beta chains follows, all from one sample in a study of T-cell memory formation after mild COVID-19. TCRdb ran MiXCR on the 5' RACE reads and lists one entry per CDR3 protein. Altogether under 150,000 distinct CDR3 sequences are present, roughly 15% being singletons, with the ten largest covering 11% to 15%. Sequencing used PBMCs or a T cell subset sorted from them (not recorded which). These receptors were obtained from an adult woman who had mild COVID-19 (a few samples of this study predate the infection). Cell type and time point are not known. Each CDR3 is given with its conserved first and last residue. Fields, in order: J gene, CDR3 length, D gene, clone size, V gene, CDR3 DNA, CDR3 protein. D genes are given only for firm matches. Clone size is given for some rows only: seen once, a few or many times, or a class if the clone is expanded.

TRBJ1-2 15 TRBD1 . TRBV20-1 TGCAGTGCTAGGACTTCCGGACAGGGGTCGGAGGGCTACACCTTC CSARTSGQGSEGYTF
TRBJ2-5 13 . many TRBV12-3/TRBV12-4 TGTGCCAGCATCCGGCTTCCGGAGGAGACCCAGTACTTC CASIRLPEETQYF
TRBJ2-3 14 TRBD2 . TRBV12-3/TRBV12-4 TGTGCCAGCAGTTTTAGCGGGGGCCCAGATACGCAGTATTTT CASSFSGGPDTQYF
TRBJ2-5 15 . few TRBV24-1 TGTGCCACCAGTGATATCAGGAATAGCCAAGAGACCCAGTACTTC CATSDIRNSQETQYF
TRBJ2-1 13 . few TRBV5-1 TGCGCCAGCAGCTTGGAGTATACGGGGCAGCAGTTCTTC CASSLEYTGQQFF
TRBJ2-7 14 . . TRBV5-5 TGTGCCAGCAGCTTGCGGGGGGCCCACTACGAGCAGTACTTC CASSLRGAHYEQYF
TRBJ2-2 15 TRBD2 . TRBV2 TGTGCCAGCAGTTGGGGGGGGACTAACACCGGGGAGCTGTTTTTT CASSWGGTNTGELFF
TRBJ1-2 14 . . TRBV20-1 TGCAGTGCGAGTGACGCCAGAGCTAACTATGGCTACACCTTC CSASDARANYGYTF
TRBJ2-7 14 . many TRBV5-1 TGCGCCAGCAGCTTGGTTGGGGGCTCCTACGAGCAGTACTTC CASSLVGGSYEQYF
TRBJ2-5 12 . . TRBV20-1 TGCAGTGCTAGAGGACAGGAAGAGACCCAGTACTTC CSARGQEETQYF
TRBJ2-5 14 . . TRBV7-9 TGTGCCAGCAGCTTACAGATTACTTCGGAGACCCAGTACTTC CASSLQITSETQYF
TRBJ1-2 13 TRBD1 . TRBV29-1 TGCAGCGTTTGGGGGACAGAGGGATATGGCTACACCTTC CSVWGTEGYGYTF
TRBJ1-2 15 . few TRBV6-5 TGTGCCAGCAGTTACCCTGGGCAGGGAGTAAGTGGCTACACCTTC CASSYPGQGVSGYTF
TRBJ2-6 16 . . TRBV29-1 TGCAGCGTCCTCGGCGGAGTGAACTCTGGGGCCAACGTCCTGACTTTC CSVLGGVNSGANVLTF
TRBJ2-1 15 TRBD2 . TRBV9 TGTGCCAGCAGCGTAGTGACCGGGGGGGCAAATGAGCAGTTCTTC CASSVVTGGANEQFF
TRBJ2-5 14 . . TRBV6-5 TGTGCCAGCAGTCCCGCCGGGGCGGGGGAGACCCAGTACTTC CASSPAGAGETQYF
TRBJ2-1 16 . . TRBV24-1 TGTGCCACCAGTGTCAGGGGGGTTAAGACCTACAATGAGCAGTTCTTC CATSVRGVKTYNEQFF
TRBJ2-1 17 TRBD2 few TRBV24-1 TGTGCCACCAGTGAAGGATTAGGGGACTACCTAATCAATGAGCAGTTCTTC CATSEGLGDYLINEQFF
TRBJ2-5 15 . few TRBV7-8 TGTGCCAGCAGCGACCGGGCGACAGGGAGGGAGACCCAGTACTTC CASSDRATGRETQYF
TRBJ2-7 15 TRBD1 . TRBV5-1 TGCGCCAGCAGCTTGGGCCAGGGGGTCTCCTACGAGCAGTACTTC CASSLGQGVSYEQYF
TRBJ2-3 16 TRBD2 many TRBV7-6 TGTGCCAGCAGCTCCCTGACGGGGGGGCCGGCGGATACGCAGTATTTT CASSSLTGGPADTQYF
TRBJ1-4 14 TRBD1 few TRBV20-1 TGCAGTGCTTTCGACAGGGGAGCTGATGAAAAACTGTTTTTT CSAFDRGADEKLFF